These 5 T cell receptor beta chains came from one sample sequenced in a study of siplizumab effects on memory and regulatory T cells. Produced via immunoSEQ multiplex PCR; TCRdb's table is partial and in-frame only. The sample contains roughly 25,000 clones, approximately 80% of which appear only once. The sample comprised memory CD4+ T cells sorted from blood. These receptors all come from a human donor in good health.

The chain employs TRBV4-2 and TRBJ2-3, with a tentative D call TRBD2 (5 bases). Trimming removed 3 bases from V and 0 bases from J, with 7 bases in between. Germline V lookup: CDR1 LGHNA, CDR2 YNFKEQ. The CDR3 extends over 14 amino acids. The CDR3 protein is CASSQGVSTDTQYF. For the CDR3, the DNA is TGTGCCAGCAGCCAGGGAGTAAGCACAGATACGCAGTATTTT.

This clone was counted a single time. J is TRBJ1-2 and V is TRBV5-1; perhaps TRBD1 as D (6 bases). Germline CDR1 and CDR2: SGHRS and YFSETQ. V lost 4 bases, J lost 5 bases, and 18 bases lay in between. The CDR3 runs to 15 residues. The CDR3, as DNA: TGCGCCAGCAGCCCCCCGACAGGCCCTAGGTATGGCTACACCTTC. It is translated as CASSPPTGPRYGYTF.

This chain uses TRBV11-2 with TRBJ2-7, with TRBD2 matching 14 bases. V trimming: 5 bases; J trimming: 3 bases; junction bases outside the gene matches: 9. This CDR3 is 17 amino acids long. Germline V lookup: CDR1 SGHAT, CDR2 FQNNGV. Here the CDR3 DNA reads TGTGCCAGCAGCCCGGGACTAGCGGGAGCATCTCGCTACGAGCAGTACTTC. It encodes CASSPGLAGASRYEQYF.

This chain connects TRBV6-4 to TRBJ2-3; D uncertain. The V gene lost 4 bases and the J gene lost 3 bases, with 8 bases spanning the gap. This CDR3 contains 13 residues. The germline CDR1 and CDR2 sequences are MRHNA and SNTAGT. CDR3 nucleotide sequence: TGTGCCAGCAGTGTTGGGCCGACAGATACGCAGTATTTT. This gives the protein CASSVGPTDTQYF.

CDR3 nucleotide sequence: TGTGCCAGCGAGAGGCGGGCGGGCTATGGCTACACCTTC. Encoded protein: CASERRAGYGYTF. The rearrangement joins TRBV9 to TRBJ1-2; unclear D gene. Germline V CDR1 and CDR2: SGDLS, YYNGEE. The V and J ends lost 7 bases and 4 bases respectively, with 14 bases between them. This CDR3 has 13 amino acids.